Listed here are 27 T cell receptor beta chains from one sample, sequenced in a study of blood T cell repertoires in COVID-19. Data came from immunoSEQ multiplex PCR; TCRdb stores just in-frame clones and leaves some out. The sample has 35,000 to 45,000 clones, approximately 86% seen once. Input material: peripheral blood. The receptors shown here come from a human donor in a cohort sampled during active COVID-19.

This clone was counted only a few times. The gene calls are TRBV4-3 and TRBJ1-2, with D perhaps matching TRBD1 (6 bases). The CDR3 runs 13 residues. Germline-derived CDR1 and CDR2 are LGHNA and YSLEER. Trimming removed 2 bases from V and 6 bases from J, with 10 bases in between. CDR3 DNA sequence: TGCGCCAGCAGCCAAATTCGGGACAATGGCTACACCTTC. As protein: CASSQIRDNGYTF.

CDR3 DNA sequence: TGTGCCAGCAGTCGAGCCGGGACAGGCTCCCCTATTTGGGGCTACACCTTC. Translating gives CASSRAGTGSPIWGYTF. This chain links TRBV6-6 with TRBJ1-2, with TRBD1 matching over 8 bases. The junction had 19 bases not matched to a gene; V was cut back by 5 bases and J by 8 bases. Germline V gene sequence: CDR1 MNHNY, CDR2 SVGAGI (reference sequence). The CDR3 spans 17 residues.

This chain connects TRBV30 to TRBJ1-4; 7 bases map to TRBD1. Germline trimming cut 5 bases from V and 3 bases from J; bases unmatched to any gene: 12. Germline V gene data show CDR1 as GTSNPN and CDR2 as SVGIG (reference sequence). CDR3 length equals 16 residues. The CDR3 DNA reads TGTGCCTGGGCGGGACAGATAGAATTGCCTAATGAAAAACTGTTTTTT. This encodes CAWAGQIELPNEKLFF.

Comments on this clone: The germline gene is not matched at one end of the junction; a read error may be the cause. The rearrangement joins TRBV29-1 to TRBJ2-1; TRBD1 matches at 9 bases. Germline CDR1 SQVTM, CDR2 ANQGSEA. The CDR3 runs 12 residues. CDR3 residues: CSVQDRGDEQFF. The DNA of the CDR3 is TGCAGCGTTCAAGACAGGGGGGATGAGCAGTTCTTC.

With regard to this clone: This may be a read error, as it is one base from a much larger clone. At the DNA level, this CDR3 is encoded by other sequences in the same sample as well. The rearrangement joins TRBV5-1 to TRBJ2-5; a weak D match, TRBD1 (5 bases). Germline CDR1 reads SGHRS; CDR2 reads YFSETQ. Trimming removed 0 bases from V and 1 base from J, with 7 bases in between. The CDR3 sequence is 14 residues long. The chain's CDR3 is CASSLGTLQETQYF. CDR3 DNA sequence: TGCGCCAGCAGCTTGGGGACACTCCAAGAGACCCAGTACTTC.

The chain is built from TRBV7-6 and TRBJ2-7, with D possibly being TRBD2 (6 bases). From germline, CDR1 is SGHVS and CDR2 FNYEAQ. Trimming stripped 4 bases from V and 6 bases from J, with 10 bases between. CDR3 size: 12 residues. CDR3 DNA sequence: TGTGCCAGCAGCTGGGGGGTAGCCGAGCAGTACTTC. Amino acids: CASSWGVAEQYF.

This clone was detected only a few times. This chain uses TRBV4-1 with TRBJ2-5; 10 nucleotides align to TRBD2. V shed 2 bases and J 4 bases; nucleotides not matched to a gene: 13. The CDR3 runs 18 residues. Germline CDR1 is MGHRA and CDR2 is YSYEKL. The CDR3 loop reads CASSQSSGGLRLVETQYF. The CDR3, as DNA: TGCGCCAGCAGCCAAAGTAGCGGGGGGCTCCGTTTGGTAGAGACCCAGTACTTC.

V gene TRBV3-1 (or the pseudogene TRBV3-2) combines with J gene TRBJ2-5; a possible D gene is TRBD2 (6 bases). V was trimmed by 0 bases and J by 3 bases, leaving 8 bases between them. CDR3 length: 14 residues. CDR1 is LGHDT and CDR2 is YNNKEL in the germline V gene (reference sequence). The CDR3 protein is CASSQDGGKETQYF. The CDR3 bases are TGTGCCAGCAGCCAAGATGGAGGGAAAGAGACCCAGTACTTC.

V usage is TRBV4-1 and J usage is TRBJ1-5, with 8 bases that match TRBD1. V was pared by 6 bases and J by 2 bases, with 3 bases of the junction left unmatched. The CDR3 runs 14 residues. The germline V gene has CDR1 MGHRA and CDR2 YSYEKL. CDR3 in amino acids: CASSQDRGNQPQHF. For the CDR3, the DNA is TGCGCCAGCAGTCAGGACAGGGGCAATCAGCCCCAGCATTTT.

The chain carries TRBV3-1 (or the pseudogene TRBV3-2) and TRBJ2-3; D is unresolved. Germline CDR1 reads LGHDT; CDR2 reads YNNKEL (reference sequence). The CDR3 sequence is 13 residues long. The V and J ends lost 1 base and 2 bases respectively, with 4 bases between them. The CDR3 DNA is TGTGCCAGCAGCCAAGGGCTCACAGATACGCAGTATTTT. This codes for CASSQGLTDTQYF.

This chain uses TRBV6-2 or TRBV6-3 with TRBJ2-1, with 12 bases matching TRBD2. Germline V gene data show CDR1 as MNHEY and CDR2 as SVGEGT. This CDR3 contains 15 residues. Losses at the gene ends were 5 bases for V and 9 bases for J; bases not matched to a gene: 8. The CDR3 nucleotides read TGTGCCAGCAGTCCACTAGCGGGGGGCCGTGGTGAGCAGTTCTTC. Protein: CASSPLAGGRGEQFF.

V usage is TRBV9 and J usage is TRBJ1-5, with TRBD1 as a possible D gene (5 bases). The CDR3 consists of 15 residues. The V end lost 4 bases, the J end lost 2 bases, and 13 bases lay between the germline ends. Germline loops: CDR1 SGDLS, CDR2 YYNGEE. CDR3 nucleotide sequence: TGTGCCAGCAGCCTCTCGTGGGGCGGCAATCAGCCCCAGCATTTT. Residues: CASSLSWGGNQPQHF.

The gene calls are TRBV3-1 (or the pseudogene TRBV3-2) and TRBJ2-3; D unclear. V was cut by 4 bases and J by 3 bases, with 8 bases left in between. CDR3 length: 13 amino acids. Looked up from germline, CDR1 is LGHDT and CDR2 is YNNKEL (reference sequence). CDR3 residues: CASSPPSTDTQYF. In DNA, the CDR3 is TGTGCCAGCAGCCCCCCCTCGACAGATACGCAGTATTTT.

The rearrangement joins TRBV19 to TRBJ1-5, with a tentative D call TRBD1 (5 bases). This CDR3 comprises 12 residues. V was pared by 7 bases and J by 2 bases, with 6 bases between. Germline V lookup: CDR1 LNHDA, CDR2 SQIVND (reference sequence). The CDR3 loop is CASKQGNQPQHF. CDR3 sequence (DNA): TGTGCCAGTAAACAGGGCAATCAGCCCCAGCATTTT.

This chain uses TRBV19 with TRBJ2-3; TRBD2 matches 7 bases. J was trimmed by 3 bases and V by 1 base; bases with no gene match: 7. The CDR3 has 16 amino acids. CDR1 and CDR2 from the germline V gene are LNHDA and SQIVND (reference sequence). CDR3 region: CASSIGFGGITDTQYF. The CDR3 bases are TGTGCCAGTAGTATAGGGTTCGGGGGGATAACAGATACGCAGTATTTT.

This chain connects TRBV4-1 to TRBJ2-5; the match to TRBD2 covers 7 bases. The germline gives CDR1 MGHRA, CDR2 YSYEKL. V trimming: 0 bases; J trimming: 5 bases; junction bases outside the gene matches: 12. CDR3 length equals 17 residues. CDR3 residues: CASSQELTGGLGETQYF. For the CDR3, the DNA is TGCGCCAGCAGCCAAGAACTGACGGGGGGACTCGGGGAGACCCAGTACTTC.

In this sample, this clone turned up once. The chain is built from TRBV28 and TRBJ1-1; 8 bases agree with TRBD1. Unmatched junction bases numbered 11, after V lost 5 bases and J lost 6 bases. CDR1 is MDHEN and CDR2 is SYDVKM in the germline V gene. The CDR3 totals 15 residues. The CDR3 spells CASSPIRGPGAEAFF. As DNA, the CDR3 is TGTGCCAGCAGTCCGATCAGGGGGCCAGGGGCTGAAGCTTTCTTT.

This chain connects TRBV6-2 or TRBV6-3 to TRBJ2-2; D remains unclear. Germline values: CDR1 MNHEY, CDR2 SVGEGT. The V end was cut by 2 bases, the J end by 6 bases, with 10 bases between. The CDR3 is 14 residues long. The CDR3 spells CASSYVLMAGELFF. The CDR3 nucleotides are TGTGCCAGCAGTTACGTCCTAATGGCCGGGGAGCTGTTTTTT.

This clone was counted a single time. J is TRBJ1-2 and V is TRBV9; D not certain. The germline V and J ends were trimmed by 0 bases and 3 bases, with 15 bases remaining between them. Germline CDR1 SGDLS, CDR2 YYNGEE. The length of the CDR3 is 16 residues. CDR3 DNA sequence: TGTGCCAGCAGCGTAGGGCTGCCTCTCGGGGACTATGGCTACACCTTC. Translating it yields CASSVGLPLGDYGYTF.

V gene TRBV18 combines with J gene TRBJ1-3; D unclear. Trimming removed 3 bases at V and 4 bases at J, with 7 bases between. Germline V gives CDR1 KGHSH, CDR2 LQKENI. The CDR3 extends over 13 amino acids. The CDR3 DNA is TGTGCCAGCTCACCGAACGAGGGAAACACCATATATTTT. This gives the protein CASSPNEGNTIYF.

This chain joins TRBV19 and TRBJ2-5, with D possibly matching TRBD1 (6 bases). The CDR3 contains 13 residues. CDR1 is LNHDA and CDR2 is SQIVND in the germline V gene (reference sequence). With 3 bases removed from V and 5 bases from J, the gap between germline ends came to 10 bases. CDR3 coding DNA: TGTGCCAGTAGTATGACAGGATGGGAGACCCAGTACTTC. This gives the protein CASSMTGWETQYF.

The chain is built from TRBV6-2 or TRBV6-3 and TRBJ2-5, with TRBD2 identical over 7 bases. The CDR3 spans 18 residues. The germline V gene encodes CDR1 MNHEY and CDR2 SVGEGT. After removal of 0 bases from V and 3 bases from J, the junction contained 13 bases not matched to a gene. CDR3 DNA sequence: TGTGCCAGCAGTTACTCAAAAAAGAATCTCGGGACTAAAGAGACCCAGTACTTC. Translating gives CASSYSKKNLGTKETQYF.

The DNA for the CDR3 is TGTGCCAGCAGTCCTCACGGACAGGGCCTTAATTCACCCCTCCACTTT. It is translated as CASSPHGQGLNSPLHF. V usage is TRBV28 and J usage is TRBJ1-6; 8 positions match TRBD1. The CDR3 is 16 amino acids. V lost 5 bases to trimming and J lost 6 bases; unmatched junction nucleotides: 9. CDR1 is MDHEN, CDR2 SYDVKM, per germline. Complete variable domain (other parts from reference TRBV28 and TRBJ1-6): DVKVTQSSRYLVKRTGEKVFLECVQDMDHENMFWYRQDPGLGLRLIYFSYDVKMKEKGDIPEGYSVSREKKERFSLILESASTNQTSMYLCASSPHGQGLNSPLHFGNGTRLTVT.

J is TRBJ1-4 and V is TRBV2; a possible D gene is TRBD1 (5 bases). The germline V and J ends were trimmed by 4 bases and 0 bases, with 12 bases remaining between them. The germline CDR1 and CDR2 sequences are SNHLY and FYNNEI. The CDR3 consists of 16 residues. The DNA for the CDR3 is TGTGCCAGCAGTGGGGGACTGGCTGCAACTAATGAAAAACTGTTTTTT. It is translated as CASSGGLAATNEKLFF.

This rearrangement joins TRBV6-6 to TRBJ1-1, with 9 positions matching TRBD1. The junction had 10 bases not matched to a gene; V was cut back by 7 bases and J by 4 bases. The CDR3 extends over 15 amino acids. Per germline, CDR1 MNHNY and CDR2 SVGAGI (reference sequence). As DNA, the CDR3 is TGTGCCAGCACAGGACAGGGGTCGCGGAGCACTGAAGCTTTCTTT. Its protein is CASTGQGSRSTEAFF.

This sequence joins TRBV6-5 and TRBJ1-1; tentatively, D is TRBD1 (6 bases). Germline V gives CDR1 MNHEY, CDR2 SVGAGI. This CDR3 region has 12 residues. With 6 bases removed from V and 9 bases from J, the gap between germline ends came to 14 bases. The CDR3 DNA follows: TGTGCCAGCAGCCAGGACAGCTCCCAAGCTTTCTTT. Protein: CASSQDSSQAFF.

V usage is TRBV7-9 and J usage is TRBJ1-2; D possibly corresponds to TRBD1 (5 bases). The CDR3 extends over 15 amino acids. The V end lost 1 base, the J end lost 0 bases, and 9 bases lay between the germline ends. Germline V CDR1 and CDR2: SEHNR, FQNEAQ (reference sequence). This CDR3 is CASSLVGQANYGYTF. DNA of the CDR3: TGTGCCAGCAGCTTAGTGGGGCAAGCTAACTATGGCTACACCTTC.